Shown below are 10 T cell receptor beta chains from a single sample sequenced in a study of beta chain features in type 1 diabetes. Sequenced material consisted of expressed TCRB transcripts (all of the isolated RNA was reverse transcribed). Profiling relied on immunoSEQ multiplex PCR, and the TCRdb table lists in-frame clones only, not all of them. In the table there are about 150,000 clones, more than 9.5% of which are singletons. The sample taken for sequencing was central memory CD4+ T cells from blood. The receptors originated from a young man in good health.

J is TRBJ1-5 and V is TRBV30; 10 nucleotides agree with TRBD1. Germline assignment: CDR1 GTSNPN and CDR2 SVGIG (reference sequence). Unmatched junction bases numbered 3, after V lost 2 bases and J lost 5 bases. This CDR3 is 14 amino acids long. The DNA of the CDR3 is TGTGCCTGGAGTCAGGGACAGGGGTATCAGCCCCAGCATTTT. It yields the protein CAWSQGQGYQPQHF.

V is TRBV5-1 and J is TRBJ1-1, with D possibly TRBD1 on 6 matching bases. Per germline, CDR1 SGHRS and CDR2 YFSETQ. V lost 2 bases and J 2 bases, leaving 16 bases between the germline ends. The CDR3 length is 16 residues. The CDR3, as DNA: TGCGCCAGCAGCTTCGCAGGGGCGGGGAAAAACACTGAAGCTTTCTTT. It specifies CASSFAGAGKNTEAFF.

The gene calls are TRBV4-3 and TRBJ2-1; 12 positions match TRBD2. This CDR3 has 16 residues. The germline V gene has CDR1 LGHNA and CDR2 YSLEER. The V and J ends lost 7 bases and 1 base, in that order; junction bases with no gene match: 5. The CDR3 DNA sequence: TGCGCCAGCACCCCGACTAGCGGGGGTTCCTACAATGAGCAGTTCTTC. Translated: CASTPTSGGSYNEQFF.

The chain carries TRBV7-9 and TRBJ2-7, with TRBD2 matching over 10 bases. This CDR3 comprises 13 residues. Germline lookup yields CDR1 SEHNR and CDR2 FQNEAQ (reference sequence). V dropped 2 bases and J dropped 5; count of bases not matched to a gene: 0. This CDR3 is CASSLTSGNEQYF. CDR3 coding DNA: TGTGCCAGCAGCTTAACTAGCGGGAACGAGCAGTACTTC.

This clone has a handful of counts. The DNA for the CDR3 is TGTGCCAGTCTATCCCAGGGGTCTGGGGCCAACGTCCTGACTTTC. Translating gives CASLSQGSGANVLTF. The chain couples TRBV28 to TRBJ2-6, with D tentatively TRBD1 (6 bases). This CDR3 is 15 amino acids long. Per germline, CDR1 MDHEN and CDR2 SYDVKM. Trimming stripped 9 bases from V and 1 base from J, with 13 bases between. Full variable domain (rest looked up from reference TRBV28 and TRBJ2-6): DVKVTQSSRYLVKRTGEKVFLECVQDMDHENMFWYRQDPGLGLRLIYFSYDVKMKEKGDIPEGYSVSREKKERFSLILESASTNQTSMYLCASLSQGSGANVLTFGAGSRLTVL.

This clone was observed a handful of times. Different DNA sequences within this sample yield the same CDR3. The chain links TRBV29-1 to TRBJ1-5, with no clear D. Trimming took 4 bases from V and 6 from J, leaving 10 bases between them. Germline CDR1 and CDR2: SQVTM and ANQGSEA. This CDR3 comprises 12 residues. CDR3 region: CSVGEGRQPQHF. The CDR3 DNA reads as TGCAGCGTTGGGGAGGGCCGTCAGCCCCAGCATTTT. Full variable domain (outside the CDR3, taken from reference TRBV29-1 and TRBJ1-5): SAVISQKPSRDICQRGTSLTIQCQVDSQVTMMFWYRQQPGQSLTLIATANQGSEATYESGFVIDKFPISRPNLTFSTLTVSNMSPEDSSIYLCSVGEGRQPQHFGDGTRLSIL.

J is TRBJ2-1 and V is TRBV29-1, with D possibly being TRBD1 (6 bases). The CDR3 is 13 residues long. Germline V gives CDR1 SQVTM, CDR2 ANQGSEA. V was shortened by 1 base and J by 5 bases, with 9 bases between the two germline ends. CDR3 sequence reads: CSVEGTANNEQFF. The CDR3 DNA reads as TGCAGCGTTGAAGGGACAGCTAACAATGAGCAGTTCTTC.

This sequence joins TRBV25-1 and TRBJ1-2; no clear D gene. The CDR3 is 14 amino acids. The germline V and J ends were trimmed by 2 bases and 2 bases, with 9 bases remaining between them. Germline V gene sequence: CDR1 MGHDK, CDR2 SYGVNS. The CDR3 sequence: CASSENVQNYGYTF. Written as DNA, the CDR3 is TGTGCCAGCAGTGAAAATGTCCAGAACTATGGCTACACCTTC.

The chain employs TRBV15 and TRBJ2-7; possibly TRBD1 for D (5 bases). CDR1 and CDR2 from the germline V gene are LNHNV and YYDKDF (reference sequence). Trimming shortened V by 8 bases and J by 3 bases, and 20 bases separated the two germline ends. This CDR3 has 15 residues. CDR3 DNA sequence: TGTGCCACCTCAGGGAAGGGGCTAGGTAGCTACGAGCAGTACTTC. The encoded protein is CATSGKGLGSYEQYF.

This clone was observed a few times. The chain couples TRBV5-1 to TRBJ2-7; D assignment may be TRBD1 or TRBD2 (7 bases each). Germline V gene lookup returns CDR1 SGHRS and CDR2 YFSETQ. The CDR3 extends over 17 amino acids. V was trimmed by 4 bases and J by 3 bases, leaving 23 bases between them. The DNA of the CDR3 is TGCGCCAGCAGCACTAACCCAGGGGGGGCCTCGTACTACGAGCAGTACTTC. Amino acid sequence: CASSTNPGGASYYEQYF.